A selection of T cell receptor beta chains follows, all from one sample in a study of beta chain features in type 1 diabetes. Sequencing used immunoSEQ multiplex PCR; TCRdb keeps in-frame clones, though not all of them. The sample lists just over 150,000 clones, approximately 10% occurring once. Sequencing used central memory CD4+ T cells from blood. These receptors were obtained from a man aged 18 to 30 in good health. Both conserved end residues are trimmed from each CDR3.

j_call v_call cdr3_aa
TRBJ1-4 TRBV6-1 ASRNLGRHGKLF
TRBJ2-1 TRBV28 ASSSYRGSNEQF
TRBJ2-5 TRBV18 ASSSRDQETQY
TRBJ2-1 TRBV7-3 ASSSPGLASPNEQF
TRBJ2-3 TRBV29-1 SVGAGTDTQY
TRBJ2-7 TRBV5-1 ASSSPGTFYEQY
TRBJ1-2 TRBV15 ATSRDIQATI
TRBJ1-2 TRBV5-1 ASSLLSTGYGYT
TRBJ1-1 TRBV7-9 ASSHRDARAF
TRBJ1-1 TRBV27 ASSFTMSDEAF
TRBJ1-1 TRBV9 ASSPGGRTEAF
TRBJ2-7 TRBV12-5 ASGGGVGDEQY
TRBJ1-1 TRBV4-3 ASSQKGGTEAF
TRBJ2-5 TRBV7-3 ASSAGLAAQETQY
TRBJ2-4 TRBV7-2 ASSFPQGAKNIQY
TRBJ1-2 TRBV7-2 ASSRLRASYGYT